This T cell receptor beta chain originates from a study of blood T cell repertoires in COVID-19. Study in general: Acute and convalescent COVID-19 samples came from the United States, Italy and Spain. T cells, B-cell-depleted T cells, or PBMCs supplied cDNA or gDNA.

Germline CDR1 reads ENHRY; CDR2 reads SYGVKD. V shed 2 bases, J shed 7 bases, and the junction held 5 bases outside the gene matches. This CDR3 region has 14 residues. Some clones are missing from TCRdb's copy, which holds only in-frame ones; the method was immunoSEQ multiplex PCR. The table has 150,000 to 200,000 clones, approximately 83% seen once. The receptor's source is a human donor with acute or convalescent COVID-19. The donor label of this sample is uncertain. Sequencing was carried out using peripheral blood. The chain is built from TRBV10-3 and TRBJ2-3; TRBD2 aligns across 8 bases. CDR3 in amino acids: CAISEERGSNTQYF. For the CDR3, the DNA is TGTGCCATCAGTGAGGAGCGGGGGTCGAATACGCAGTATTTT.